The rows below give T cell receptor beta chains drawn from one sample of a study of cytomegalovirus exposure and HLA in healthy donors. Clones were read by immunoSEQ multiplex PCR, and TCRdb kept only the in-frame ones, dropping some. The sample contains over 30,000 clones, 55% to 80% of which appear only once. Input material: PBMCs. The receptors here all came from a man in his forties in good health and CMV-seropositive. Each CDR3 is given with its conserved first and last residue. D genes are given only for firm matches. Clone size, where shown, is once, few, many, or a class for clones that have expanded.

abundance: -
j_gene: TRBJ2-5
d_gene: -
v_gene: TRBV10-3
CDR3aa: CAISEWSETQYF
CDR3nt: TGTGCCATCAGTGAATGGAGCGAGACCCAGTACTTC

abundance: -
j_gene: TRBJ2-3
d_gene: TRBD2
v_gene: TRBV6-4
CDR3aa: CASSDSSGGATDTQYF
CDR3nt: TGTGCCAGCAGTGACTCGAGCGGGGGGGCGACAGATACGCAGTATTTT

abundance: -
j_gene: TRBJ2-5
d_gene: TRBD2
v_gene: TRBV7-2
CDR3aa: CASSWTSGYQETQYF
CDR3nt: TGTGCCAGCAGCTGGACTAGCGGGTACCAAGAGACCCAGTACTTC

abundance: -
j_gene: TRBJ1-4
d_gene: -
v_gene: TRBV6-1
CDR3aa: CASSDRRATNEKLFF
CDR3nt: TGTGCCAGCAGTGACCGAAGAGCAACTAATGAAAAACTGTTTTTT

abundance: -
j_gene: TRBJ2-1
d_gene: -
v_gene: TRBV28
CDR3aa: CASSSGGRNEQFF
CDR3nt: TGTGCCAGCAGCTCGGGGGGCAGGAATGAGCAGTTCTTC

abundance: few
j_gene: TRBJ1-5
d_gene: -
v_gene: TRBV27
CDR3aa: CASGGGEDGNQPQHF
CDR3nt: TGTGCCAGCGGAGGAGGGGAGGACGGCAATCAGCCCCAGCATTTT

abundance: few
j_gene: TRBJ2-5
d_gene: -
v_gene: TRBV5-1
CDR3aa: CASSLTGYQETQYF
CDR3nt: TGCGCCAGCAGCTTGACAGGCTACCAAGAGACCCAGTACTTC

abundance: -
j_gene: TRBJ2-7
d_gene: TRBD2
v_gene: TRBV5-1
CDR3aa: CASSLGERGVSYEQYF
CDR3nt: TGCGCCAGCAGCTTGGGGGAGCGGGGGGTCTCCTACGAGCAGTACTTC

abundance: once
j_gene: TRBJ2-4
d_gene: -
v_gene: TRBV6-5
CDR3aa: CASSPRGAKNIQYF
CDR3nt: TGTGCCAGCAGTCCGCGGGGAGCCAAAAACATTCAGTACTTC

abundance: once
j_gene: TRBJ1-1
d_gene: -
v_gene: TRBV7-9
CDR3aa: CASTAPGQLSEEAFF
CDR3nt: TGTGCCAGCACCGCCCCAGGACAACTATCGGAGGAAGCTTTCTTT

abundance: -
j_gene: TRBJ1-6
d_gene: TRBD1
v_gene: TRBV5-1
CDR3aa: CASSPGTVRENSPLHF
CDR3nt: TGCGCCAGCAGCCCCGGGACAGTAAGGGAAAATTCACCCCTCCACTTT

abundance: -
j_gene: TRBJ1-6
d_gene: TRBD1
v_gene: TRBV6-5
CDR3aa: CATSSTGVHSPLHF
CDR3nt: TGTGCCACCAGCTCGACAGGGGTGCATTCACCCCTCCACTTT

abundance: -
j_gene: TRBJ1-3
d_gene: -
v_gene: TRBV25-1
CDR3aa: CASSEFYGVSGNTIYF
CDR3nt: TGTGCCAGCAGTGAATTCTACGGAGTCTCTGGAAACACCATATATTTT

abundance: -
j_gene: TRBJ2-3
d_gene: -
v_gene: TRBV15
CDR3aa: CATSRDPRGTDTQYF
CDR3nt: TGTGCCACCAGCAGAGATCCCAGGGGCACAGATACGCAGTATTTT

abundance: -
j_gene: TRBJ2-5
d_gene: TRBD1
v_gene: TRBV5-1
CDR3aa: CASSPGTGGETQYF
CDR3nt: TGCGCCAGCAGCCCGGGGACAGGTGGGGAGACCCAGTACTTC

abundance: few
j_gene: TRBJ1-2
d_gene: TRBD1
v_gene: TRBV28
CDR3aa: CASRSQGQNYGYTF
CDR3nt: TGTGCCAGCAGAAGCCAGGGACAGAACTATGGCTACACCTTC

abundance: -
j_gene: TRBJ2-1
d_gene: TRBD2
v_gene: TRBV5-1
CDR3aa: CASSFSGGAWNEQFF
CDR3nt: TGCGCCAGCAGCTTTAGCGGGGGGGCCTGGAATGAGCAGTTCTTC

abundance: -
j_gene: TRBJ2-3
d_gene: -
v_gene: TRBV5-6
CDR3aa: CASSKGWAGDPTDTQYF
CDR3nt: TGTGCCAGCAGCAAAGGTTGGGCAGGGGACCCCACAGATACGCAGTATTTT

abundance: -
j_gene: TRBJ2-7
d_gene: -
v_gene: TRBV11-3
CDR3aa: CASSLTRASYEQYF
CDR3nt: TGTGCCAGCAGCTTAACCAGGGCCTCCTACGAGCAGTACTTC

abundance: -
j_gene: TRBJ1-6
d_gene: -
v_gene: TRBV9
CDR3aa: CASSVDPVNSPLHF
CDR3nt: TGTGCCAGCAGCGTAGACCCAGTTAATTCACCCCTCCACTTT

abundance: few
j_gene: TRBJ2-3
d_gene: TRBD2
v_gene: TRBV6-1
CDR3aa: CASRTSGGGSDTQYF
CDR3nt: TGTGCCAGCAGGACTAGCGGGGGGGGGTCAGATACGCAGTATTTT

abundance: few
j_gene: TRBJ2-7
d_gene: -
v_gene: TRBV29-1
CDR3aa: CSVEAPAGYEQYF
CDR3nt: TGCAGCGTTGAAGCCCCGGCAGGCTACGAGCAGTACTTC

abundance: few
j_gene: TRBJ2-7
d_gene: -
v_gene: TRBV11-3
CDR3aa: CASSLYSGGRSYEQYF
CDR3nt: TGTGCCAGCAGCTTATATTCAGGGGGGCGCTCCTACGAGCAGTACTTC

abundance: few
j_gene: TRBJ2-1
d_gene: TRBD2
v_gene: TRBV5-1
CDR3aa: CASAVTSGGASYNEQFF
CDR3nt: TGCGCCAGCGCCGTCACTAGCGGGGGGGCTTCCTACAATGAGCAGTTCTTC

abundance: -
j_gene: TRBJ1-1
d_gene: -
v_gene: TRBV7-2
CDR3aa: CASSPHPAGTEAFF
CDR3nt: TGTGCCAGCAGCCCTCACCCTGCGGGCACTGAAGCTTTCTTT

abundance: -
j_gene: TRBJ2-1
d_gene: TRBD1
v_gene: TRBV2
CDR3aa: CASSVDRAREQFF
CDR3nt: TGTGCCAGCAGTGTTGACAGGGCGCGGGAGCAGTTCTTC

abundance: once
j_gene: TRBJ1-5
d_gene: -
v_gene: TRBV19
CDR3aa: CASSALQGWSNQPQHF
CDR3nt: TGTGCCAGTAGTGCCTTACAGGGATGGAGCAATCAGCCCCAGCATTTT

abundance: -
j_gene: TRBJ2-7
d_gene: -
v_gene: TRBV4-1
CDR3aa: CASSLPNRGNEQYF
CDR3nt: TGCGCCAGCAGCCTACCCAATAGGGGGAACGAGCAGTACTTC

abundance: medium-sized
j_gene: TRBJ1-4
d_gene: -
v_gene: TRBV7-2
CDR3aa: CASSLVIGGYEKLFF
CDR3nt: TGTGCCAGCAGCTTAGTAATTGGGGGGTATGAAAAACTGTTTTTT

abundance: -
j_gene: TRBJ2-7
d_gene: -
v_gene: TRBV6-5
CDR3aa: CASSYSRATHEQYF
CDR3nt: TGTGCCAGCAGTTACTCGCGGGCGACCCACGAGCAGTACTTC

abundance: -
j_gene: TRBJ2-4
d_gene: TRBD2
v_gene: TRBV4-1
CDR3aa: CASSFPGRSNIQYF
CDR3nt: TGCGCCAGCAGCTTCCCCGGGAGGTCAAACATTCAGTACTTC

abundance: -
j_gene: TRBJ1-5
d_gene: TRBD1
v_gene: TRBV10-3
CDR3aa: CASRGQSLGPQHF
CDR3nt: TGTGCCAGTAGGGGACAGTCCCTAGGGCCCCAGCATTTT

abundance: -
j_gene: TRBJ2-1
d_gene: TRBD2
v_gene: TRBV7-8
CDR3aa: CASSSTSGGSGAHEQFF
CDR3nt: TGTGCCAGCAGCTCAACTAGCGGGGGCTCCGGGGCCCATGAGCAGTTCTTC

abundance: -
j_gene: TRBJ2-6
d_gene: -
v_gene: TRBV19
CDR3aa: CASKPGHSGANVLTF
CDR3nt: TGTGCCAGTAAGCCCGGTCACTCTGGGGCCAACGTCCTGACTTTC

abundance: few
j_gene: TRBJ2-1
d_gene: -
v_gene: TRBV25-1
CDR3aa: CASSEAGTYYNEQFF
CDR3nt: TGTGCCAGCAGTGAAGCGGGGACTTATTACAATGAGCAGTTCTTC

abundance: -
j_gene: TRBJ2-5
d_gene: TRBD2
v_gene: TRBV5-6
CDR3aa: CASSLVLAGGPREETQYF
CDR3nt: TGTGCCAGCAGCTTGGTATTAGCGGGGGGGCCCCGGGAGGAGACCCAGTACTTC

abundance: -
j_gene: TRBJ1-1
d_gene: -
v_gene: TRBV13
CDR3aa: CASSSRRDSIEAFF
CDR3nt: TGTGCCAGCAGCTCCAGGAGGGATTCAATTGAAGCTTTCTTT

abundance: few
j_gene: TRBJ1-4
d_gene: -
v_gene: TRBV27
CDR3aa: CASSLRTGEKLFF
CDR3nt: TGTGCCAGCAGTTTGCGAACAGGGGAAAAACTGTTTTTT

abundance: -
j_gene: TRBJ1-5
d_gene: -
v_gene: TRBV6-1
CDR3aa: CASSEPGSEDQPQHF
CDR3nt: TGTGCCAGCAGTGAGCCGGGATCTGAGGATCAGCCCCAGCATTTT

abundance: -
j_gene: TRBJ2-3
d_gene: -
v_gene: TRBV5-6
CDR3aa: CASSSTKTASTDTQYF
CDR3nt: TGTGCCAGCAGCTCCACGAAGACAGCTAGCACAGATACGCAGTATTTT

abundance: few
j_gene: TRBJ1-2
d_gene: -
v_gene: TRBV6-1
CDR3aa: CASSNSEYGYTF
CDR3nt: TGTGCCAGCAGTAACTCGGAGTATGGCTACACCTTC

abundance: few
j_gene: TRBJ1-1
d_gene: -
v_gene: TRBV7-9
CDR3aa: CASSPIMVRGGDKRYEAFF
CDR3nt: TGTGCCAGCAGCCCCATAATGGTCCGGGGAGGGGACAAGCGTTATGAAGCTTTCTTT

abundance: few
j_gene: TRBJ2-2
d_gene: TRBD2
v_gene: TRBV6-4
CDR3aa: CASSDSAGGPGELFF
CDR3nt: TGTGCCAGCAGTGACTCAGCGGGGGGGCCCGGGGAGCTGTTTTTT

abundance: -
j_gene: TRBJ1-2
d_gene: -
v_gene: TRBV29-1
CDR3aa: CSVASPTLRGYTF
CDR3nt: TGCAGCGTTGCATCACCGACTTTGAGAGGCTACACCTTC

abundance: few
j_gene: TRBJ1-4
d_gene: -
v_gene: TRBV30
CDR3aa: CAWRRFNEKLFF
CDR3nt: TGTGCCTGGAGGAGATTTAATGAAAAACTGTTTTTT

abundance: -
j_gene: TRBJ2-5
d_gene: TRBD2
v_gene: TRBV10-2
CDR3aa: CASRGGTSGFEQYF
CDR3nt: TGCGCCAGCAGAGGGGGGACTAGCGGGTTTGAGCAGTACTTC

abundance: -
j_gene: TRBJ1-5
d_gene: TRBD1
v_gene: TRBV5-6
CDR3aa: CASSRGTGIHGSNQPQHF
CDR3nt: TGTGCCAGCAGCCGGGGGACAGGGATTCATGGGAGCAATCAGCCCCAGCATTTT

abundance: -
j_gene: TRBJ2-5
d_gene: -
v_gene: TRBV12-2
CDR3aa: CASRFRRGEETQYF
CDR3nt: TGTGCAAGTCGCTTCAGGCGGGGGGAGGAGACCCAGTACTTC

abundance: -
j_gene: TRBJ2-3
d_gene: TRBD1
v_gene: TRBV18
CDR3aa: CASSKRTGQDTQYF
CDR3nt: TGTGCCAGCTCAAAGAGGACAGGTCAAGATACGCAGTATTTT

abundance: once
j_gene: TRBJ1-4
d_gene: TRBD1
v_gene: TRBV2
CDR3aa: CASSASGGKFEKLFF
CDR3nt: TGTGCCAGCAGTGCCTCAGGGGGCAAGTTTGAAAAACTGTTTTTT

abundance: -
j_gene: TRBJ2-3
d_gene: -
v_gene: TRBV4-2
CDR3aa: CASSQNPRGYPDTQYF
CDR3nt: TGTGCCAGCAGCCAAAACCCTCGGGGGTATCCAGATACGCAGTATTTT

abundance: -
j_gene: TRBJ2-7
d_gene: TRBD2
v_gene: TRBV6-1
CDR3aa: CASRTSGGLYEQYF
CDR3nt: TGTGCCAGCAGGACTAGCGGGGGCCTCTACGAGCAGTACTTC

abundance: once
j_gene: TRBJ1-3
d_gene: -
v_gene: TRBV25-1
CDR3aa: CASSEYGQGSGNTIYF
CDR3nt: TGTGCCAGCAGTGAATATGGGCAGGGTTCTGGAAACACCATATATTTT

abundance: few
j_gene: TRBJ2-3
d_gene: TRBD1
v_gene: TRBV5-6
CDR3aa: CASSPTGGSTDTQYF
CDR3nt: TGTGCCAGCAGTCCGACAGGGGGCAGTACAGATACGCAGTATTTT

abundance: -
j_gene: TRBJ1-6
d_gene: TRBD1
v_gene: TRBV27
CDR3aa: CASKRTGVAPLHF
CDR3nt: TGTGCCAGCAAACGGACAGGAGTAGCACCCCTCCACTTT

abundance: -
j_gene: TRBJ2-3
d_gene: TRBD2
v_gene: TRBV7-2
CDR3aa: CASSLRRTSGGADTQYF
CDR3nt: TGTGCCAGCAGTTTAAGACGGACTAGCGGGGGGGCAGATACGCAGTATTTT

abundance: few
j_gene: TRBJ1-2
d_gene: -
v_gene: TRBV10-3
CDR3aa: CAISEAGESYGYTF
CDR3nt: TGTGCCATCAGTGAGGCAGGGGAGTCCTATGGCTACACCTTC

abundance: few
j_gene: TRBJ1-6
d_gene: -
v_gene: TRBV29-1
CDR3aa: CSVGKGRDSPLHF
CDR3nt: TGCAGCGTTGGAAAGGGGAGGGATTCACCCCTCCACTTT

abundance: -
j_gene: TRBJ2-7
d_gene: TRBD2
v_gene: TRBV4-2
CDR3aa: CASSPLVTVKSGGPYEQYF
CDR3nt: TGTGCCAGCAGCCCCTTGGTGACCGTCAAGAGCGGGGGGCCCTACGAGCAGTACTTC

abundance: -
j_gene: TRBJ1-6
d_gene: -
v_gene: TRBV5-6
CDR3aa: CASSLGRVAYNSPLHF
CDR3nt: TGTGCCAGCAGCTTGGGGAGGGTTGCGTATAATTCACCCCTCCACTTT